This entry lists 7 T cell receptor beta chains sequenced from one sample in a study. Tregs were sorted as CD4+CD25+CD127-/low cells. TCRdb reanalysed the 5' RACE reads using MiXCR and keeps one entry per CDR3 protein. Of 40,000 to 55,000 distinct CDR3 sequences detected, 20% to 25% appear once; the ten largest clones hold about 3.9%. Source material: Tregs sorted from a lymph node. These receptors all come from a female donor with breast cancer.

There are a few counts of this clonotype. The rearrangement uses TRBV12-3 or TRBV12-4 and TRBJ2-3, with 7 bases that match TRBD2. Trimming at V came to 6 bases and at J to 6 bases, leaving 9 bases not matched to a gene. This CDR3 has 14 amino acids. CDR3 DNA sequence: TGTGCCAGCAGCCCCAGACTAGCCCCCGATACGCAGTATTTT. It yields the protein CASSPRLAPDTQYF.

A note on this clonotype: A read error may be the cause here, since a much bigger clone is one base away. The chain links TRBV5-1 to TRBJ2-5; tentatively, D is TRBD2 (5 bases). V lost 1 base to trimming and J lost 6 bases, with 16 bases between them. Germline CDR1 SGHRS, CDR2 YFSETQ. The CDR3 is 15 residues long. The CDR3 nucleotides read TGCGCCAGCAGCTTGCTCGAGGGATTGGAAAAGACCCAGTACTTC. The encoded protein is CASSLLEGLEKTQYF.

This clonotype was seen many times. This rearrangement joins TRBV21-1 to TRBJ2-2. TRBV21-1 counts as a pseudogene. The CDR3 totals 15 residues. This chain's CDR3 is CASSKERFDTGELFF. The CDR3, as DNA: TGTGCCAGCAGCAAAGAGCGATTCGACACCGGGGAGCTGTTTTTT.

The chain is built from TRBV12-3 or TRBV12-4 and TRBJ2-3; D call uncertain. Trimming left V 5 bases short and J 10 bases short, with 13 bases between. The CDR3 length is 12 residues. CDR3 in DNA: TGTGCCAGCAGTCCCAGGCAGACGGCGCAGTATTTT. As protein: CASSPRQTAQYF.

V gene TRBV24-1 combines with J gene TRBJ2-2; TRBD2 matches 11 bases. The CDR3 is 16 amino acids. The trim removed 6 bases at V and 5 bases at J, leaving 7 bases unmatched. In germline, CDR1 is KGHDR, CDR2 SFDVKD. DNA of the CDR3: TGTGCCACCAGTCAACTAGCGGGAGCGCGGACCGGGGAGCTGTTTTTT. Translated, it gives CATSQLAGARTGELFF.

The table lists this clonotype with a count of one. A read error may explain this, as a much larger clone is one base away. This rearrangement joins TRBV20-1 to TRBJ2-1; TRBD2 agrees at 11 bases. Germline-derived CDR1 and CDR2 are DFQATT and SNEGSKA (reference sequence). CDR3 length equals 14 residues. DNA for the CDR3: TGCAGGGCTCCCCCGGGACTAGCGGACAATGAGCAGTTCTTC. As protein: CRAPPGLADNEQFF.

This clonotype appeared a single time. The chain couples TRBV27 to TRBJ1-1; 7 positions match TRBD1. Trimming cost V 5 bases and J 4 bases; bases outside gene matches: 7. The CDR3 is 14 amino acids. Germline V gives CDR1 MNHEY, CDR2 SMNVEV (reference sequence). The CDR3 nucleotides are TGTGCCAGCAGTATGACAGGGCGTGGCACTGAAGCTTTCTTT. Its protein is CASSMTGRGTEAFF.